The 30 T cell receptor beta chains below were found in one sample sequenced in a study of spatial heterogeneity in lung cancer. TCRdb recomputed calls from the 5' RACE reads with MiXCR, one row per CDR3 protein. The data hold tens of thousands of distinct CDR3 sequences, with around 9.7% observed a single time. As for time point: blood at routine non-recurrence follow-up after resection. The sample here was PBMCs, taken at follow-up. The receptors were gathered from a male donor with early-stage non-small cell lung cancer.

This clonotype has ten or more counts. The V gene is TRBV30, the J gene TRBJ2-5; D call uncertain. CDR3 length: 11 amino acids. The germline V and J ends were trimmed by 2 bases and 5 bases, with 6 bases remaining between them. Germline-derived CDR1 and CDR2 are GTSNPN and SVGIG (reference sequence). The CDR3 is CAWSYTETQYF. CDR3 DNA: TGTGCCTGGAGTTACACGGAGACCCAGTACTTC.

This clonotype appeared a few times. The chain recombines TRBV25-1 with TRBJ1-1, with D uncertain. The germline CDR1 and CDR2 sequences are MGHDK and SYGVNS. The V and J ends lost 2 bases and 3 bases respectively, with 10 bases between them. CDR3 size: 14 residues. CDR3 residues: CASSEMGRDTEAFF. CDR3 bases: TGTGCCAGCAGTGAAATGGGGAGGGACACTGAAGCTTTCTTT.

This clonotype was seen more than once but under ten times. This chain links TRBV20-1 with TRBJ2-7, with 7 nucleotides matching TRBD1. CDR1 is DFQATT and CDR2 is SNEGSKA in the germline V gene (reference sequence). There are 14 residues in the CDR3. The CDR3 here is CSPRGTGTTYEQYF. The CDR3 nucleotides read TGCAGCCCCAGGGGGACGGGAACCACCTACGAGCAGTACTTC.

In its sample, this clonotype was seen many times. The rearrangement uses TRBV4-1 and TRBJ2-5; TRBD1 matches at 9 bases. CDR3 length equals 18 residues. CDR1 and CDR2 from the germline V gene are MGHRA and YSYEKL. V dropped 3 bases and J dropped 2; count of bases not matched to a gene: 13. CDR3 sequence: CASSHPRGQGNAQETQYF. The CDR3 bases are TGCGCCAGCAGCCACCCCAGAGGACAGGGGAATGCTCAAGAGACCCAGTACTTC.

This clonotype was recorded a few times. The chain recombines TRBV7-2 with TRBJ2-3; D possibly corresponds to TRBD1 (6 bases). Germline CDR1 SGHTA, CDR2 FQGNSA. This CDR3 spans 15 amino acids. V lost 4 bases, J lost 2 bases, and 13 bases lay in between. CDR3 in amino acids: CASSSPGHPTDTQYF. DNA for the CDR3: TGTGCCAGCAGCTCGCCGGGACATCCCACAGATACGCAGTATTTT.

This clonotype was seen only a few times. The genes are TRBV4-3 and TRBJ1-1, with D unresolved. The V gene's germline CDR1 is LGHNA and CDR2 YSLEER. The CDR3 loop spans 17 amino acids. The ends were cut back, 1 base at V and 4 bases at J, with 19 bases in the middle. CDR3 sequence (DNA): TGCGCCAGCAGCCAAGTCCCCTCGGGAACCAAGGCCACTGAAGCTTTCTTT. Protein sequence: CASSQVPSGTKATEAFF.

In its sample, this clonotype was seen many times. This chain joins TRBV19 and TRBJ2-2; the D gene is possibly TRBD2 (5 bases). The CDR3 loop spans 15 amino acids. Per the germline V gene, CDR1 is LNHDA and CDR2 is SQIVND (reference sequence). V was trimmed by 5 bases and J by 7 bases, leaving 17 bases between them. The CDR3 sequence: CASSPLDIAGGELFF. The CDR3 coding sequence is TGTGCCAGTAGTCCCCTCGACATCGCGGGCGGGGAGCTGTTTTTT.

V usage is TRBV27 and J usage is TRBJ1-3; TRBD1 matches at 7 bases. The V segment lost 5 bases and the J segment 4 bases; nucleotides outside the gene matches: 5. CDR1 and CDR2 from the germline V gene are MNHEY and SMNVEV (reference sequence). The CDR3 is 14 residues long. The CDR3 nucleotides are TGTGCCAGCAGTCCGACGGGACAGGGAAACACCATATATTTT. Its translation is CASSPTGQGNTIYF.

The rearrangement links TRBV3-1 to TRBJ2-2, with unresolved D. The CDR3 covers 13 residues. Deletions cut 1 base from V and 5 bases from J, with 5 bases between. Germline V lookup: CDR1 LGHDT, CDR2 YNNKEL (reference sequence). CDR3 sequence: CASSQVNTGELFF. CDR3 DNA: TGTGCCAGCAGCCAAGTAAATACCGGGGAGCTGTTTTTT.

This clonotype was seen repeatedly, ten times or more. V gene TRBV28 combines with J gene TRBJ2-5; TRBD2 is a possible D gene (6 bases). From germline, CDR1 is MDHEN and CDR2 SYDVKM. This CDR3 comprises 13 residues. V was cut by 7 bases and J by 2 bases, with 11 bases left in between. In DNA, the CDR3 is TGTGCCAGCACTTCGGACTATCAAGAGACCCAGTACTTC. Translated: CASTSDYQETQYF.

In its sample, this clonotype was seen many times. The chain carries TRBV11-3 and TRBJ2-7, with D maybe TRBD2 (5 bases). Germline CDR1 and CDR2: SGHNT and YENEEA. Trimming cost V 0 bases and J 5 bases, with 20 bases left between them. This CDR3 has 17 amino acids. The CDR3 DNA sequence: TGTGCCAGCAGCTTAGATCCGGGTTTCAGCGGTACTCACGAGCAGTACTTC. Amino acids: CASSLDPGFSGTHEQYF.

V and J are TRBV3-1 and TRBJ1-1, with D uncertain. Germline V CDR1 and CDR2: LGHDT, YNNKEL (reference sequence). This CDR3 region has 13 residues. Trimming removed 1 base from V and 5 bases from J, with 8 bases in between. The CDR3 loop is CASSQVSGTEAFF. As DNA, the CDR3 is TGTGCCAGCAGCCAAGTATCGGGGACTGAAGCTTTCTTT.

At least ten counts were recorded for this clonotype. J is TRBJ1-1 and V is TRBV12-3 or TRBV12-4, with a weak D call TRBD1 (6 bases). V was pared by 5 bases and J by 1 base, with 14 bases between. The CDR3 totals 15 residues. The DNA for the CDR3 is TGTGCCAGCAGTGCCCACAGGGCAACGAACACTGAAGCTTTCTTT. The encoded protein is CASSAHRATNTEAFF.

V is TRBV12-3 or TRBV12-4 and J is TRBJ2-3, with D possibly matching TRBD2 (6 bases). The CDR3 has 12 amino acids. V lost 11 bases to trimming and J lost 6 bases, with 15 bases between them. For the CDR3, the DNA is TGTGCCGCGGGGTCAGAGTTGGATACGCAGTATTTT. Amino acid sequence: CAAGSELDTQYF.

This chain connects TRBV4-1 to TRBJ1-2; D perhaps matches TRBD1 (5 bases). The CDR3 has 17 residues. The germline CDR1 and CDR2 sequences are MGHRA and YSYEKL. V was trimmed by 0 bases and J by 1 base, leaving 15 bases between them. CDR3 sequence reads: CASSQDRSRADNYGYTF. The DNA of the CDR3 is TGCGCCAGCAGCCAAGATAGAAGCAGGGCTGATAACTATGGCTACACCTTC.

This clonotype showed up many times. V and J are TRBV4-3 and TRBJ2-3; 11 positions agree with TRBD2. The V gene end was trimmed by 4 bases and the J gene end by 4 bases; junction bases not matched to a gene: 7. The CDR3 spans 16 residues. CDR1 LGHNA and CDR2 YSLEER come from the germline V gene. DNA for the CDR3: TGCGCCAGCAGCCTAGATTATAGCGGGGGGGCAGATACGCAGTATTTT. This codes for CASSLDYSGGADTQYF.

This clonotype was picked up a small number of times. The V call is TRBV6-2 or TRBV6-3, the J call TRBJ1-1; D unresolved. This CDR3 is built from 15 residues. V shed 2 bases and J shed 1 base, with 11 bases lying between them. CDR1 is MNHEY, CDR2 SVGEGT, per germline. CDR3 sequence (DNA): TGTGCCAGCAGTTACGGAGAAGGGCCGAACACTGAAGCTTTCTTT. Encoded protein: CASSYGEGPNTEAFF.

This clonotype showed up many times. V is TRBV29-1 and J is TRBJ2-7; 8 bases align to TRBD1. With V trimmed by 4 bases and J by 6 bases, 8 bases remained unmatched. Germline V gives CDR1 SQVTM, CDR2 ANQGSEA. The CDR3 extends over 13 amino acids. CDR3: CSVAGQGLSEQYF. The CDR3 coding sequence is TGCAGCGTTGCCGGACAGGGCTTGAGCGAGCAGTACTTC.

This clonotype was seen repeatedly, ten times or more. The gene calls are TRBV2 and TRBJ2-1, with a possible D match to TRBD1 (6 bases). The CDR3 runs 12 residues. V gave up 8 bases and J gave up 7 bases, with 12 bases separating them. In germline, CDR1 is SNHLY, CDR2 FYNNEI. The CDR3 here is CASGVTGNEQFF. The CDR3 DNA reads TGTGCCAGCGGCGTTACAGGGAATGAGCAGTTCTTC.

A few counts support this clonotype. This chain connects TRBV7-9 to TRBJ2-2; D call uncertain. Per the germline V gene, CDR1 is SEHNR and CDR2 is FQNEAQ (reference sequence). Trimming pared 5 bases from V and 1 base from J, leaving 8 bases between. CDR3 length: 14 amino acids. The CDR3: CASSPPRNTGELFF. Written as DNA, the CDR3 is TGTGCCAGCAGCCCTCCCAGGAACACCGGGGAGCTGTTTTTT.

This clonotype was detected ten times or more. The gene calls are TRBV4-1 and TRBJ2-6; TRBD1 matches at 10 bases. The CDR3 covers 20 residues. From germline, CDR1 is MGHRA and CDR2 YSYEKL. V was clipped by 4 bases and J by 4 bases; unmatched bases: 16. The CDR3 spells CASSPAPTGTGAYGANVLTF. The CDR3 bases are TGCGCCAGCAGCCCCGCTCCAACCGGGACAGGGGCTTACGGGGCCAACGTCCTGACTTTC.

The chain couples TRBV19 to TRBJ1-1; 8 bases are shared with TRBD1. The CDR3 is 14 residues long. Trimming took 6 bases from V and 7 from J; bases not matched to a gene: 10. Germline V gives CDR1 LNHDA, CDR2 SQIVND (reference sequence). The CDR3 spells CASRSRGLQIEAFF. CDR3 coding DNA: TGTGCCAGTAGAAGCAGGGGGCTTCAGATTGAAGCTTTCTTT.

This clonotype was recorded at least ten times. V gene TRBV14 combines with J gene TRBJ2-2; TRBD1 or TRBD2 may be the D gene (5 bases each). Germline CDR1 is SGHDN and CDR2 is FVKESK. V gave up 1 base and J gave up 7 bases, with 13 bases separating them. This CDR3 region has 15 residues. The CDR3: CASSQGREIFGELFF. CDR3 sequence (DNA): TGTGCCAGCAGCCAAGGCAGGGAGATCTTCGGGGAGCTGTTTTTT.

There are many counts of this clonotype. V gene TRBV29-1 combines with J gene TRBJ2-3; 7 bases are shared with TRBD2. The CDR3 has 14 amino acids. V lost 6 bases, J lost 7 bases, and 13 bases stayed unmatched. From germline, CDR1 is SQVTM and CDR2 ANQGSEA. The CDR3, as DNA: TGCAGCGTGGGGGAGGGCCAGGGAAGGAATACGCAGTATTTT. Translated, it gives CSVGEGQGRNTQYF.

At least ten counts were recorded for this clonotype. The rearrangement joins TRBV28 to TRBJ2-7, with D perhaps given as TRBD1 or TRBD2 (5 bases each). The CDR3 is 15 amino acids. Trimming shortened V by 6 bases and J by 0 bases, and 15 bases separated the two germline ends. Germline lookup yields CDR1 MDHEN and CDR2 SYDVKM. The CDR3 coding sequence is TGTGCCAGCAGCCCCGGGACGGGATACTCCTACGAGCAGTACTTC. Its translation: CASSPGTGYSYEQYF.

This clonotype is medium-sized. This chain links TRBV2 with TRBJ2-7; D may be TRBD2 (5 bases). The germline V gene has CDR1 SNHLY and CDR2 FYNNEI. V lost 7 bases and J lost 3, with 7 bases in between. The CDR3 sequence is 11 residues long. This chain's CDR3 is CASIRDYEQYF. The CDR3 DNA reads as TGTGCCAGCATCCGGGACTACGAGCAGTACTTC. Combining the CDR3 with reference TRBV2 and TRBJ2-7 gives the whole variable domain EPEVTQTPSHQVTQMGQEVILRCVPISNHLYFYWYRQILGQKVEFLVSFYNNEISEKSEIFDDQFSVERPDGSNFTLKIRSTKLEDSAMYFCASIRDYEQYFGPGTRLTVT.

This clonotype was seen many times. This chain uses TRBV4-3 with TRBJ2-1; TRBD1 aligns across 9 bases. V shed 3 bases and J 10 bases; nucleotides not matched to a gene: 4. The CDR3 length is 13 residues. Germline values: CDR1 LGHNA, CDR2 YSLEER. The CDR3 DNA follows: TGCGCCAGCAGCCACCGGACAGGGGTCGAGCAGTTCTTC. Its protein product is CASSHRTGVEQFF.

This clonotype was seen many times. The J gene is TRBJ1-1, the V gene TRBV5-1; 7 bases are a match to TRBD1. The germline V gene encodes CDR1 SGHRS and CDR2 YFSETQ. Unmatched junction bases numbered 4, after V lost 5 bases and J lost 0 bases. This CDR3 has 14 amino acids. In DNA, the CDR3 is TGCGCCAGCAGACAGACAGGGCTGAACACTGAAGCTTTCTTT. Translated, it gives CASRQTGLNTEAFF. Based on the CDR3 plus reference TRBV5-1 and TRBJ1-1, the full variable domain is KAGVTQTPRYLIKTRGQQVTLSCSPISGHRSVSWYQQTPGQGLQFLFEYFSETQRNKGNFPGRFSGRQFSNSRSEMNVSTLELGDSALYLCASRQTGLNTEAFFGQGTRLTVV.

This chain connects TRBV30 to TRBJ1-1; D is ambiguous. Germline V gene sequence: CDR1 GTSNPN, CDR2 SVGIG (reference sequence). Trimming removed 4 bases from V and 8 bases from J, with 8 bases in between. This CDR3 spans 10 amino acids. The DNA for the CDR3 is TGTGCCTGGAAAGGCCCCGAAGCTTTCTTT. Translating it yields CAWKGPEAFF. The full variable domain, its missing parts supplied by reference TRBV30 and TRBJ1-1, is SQTIHQWPATLVQPVGSPLSLECTVEGTSNPNLYWYRQAAGRGLQLLFYSVGIGQISSEVPQNLSASRPQDRQFILSSKKLLLSDSGFYLCAWKGPEAFFGQGTRLTVV.

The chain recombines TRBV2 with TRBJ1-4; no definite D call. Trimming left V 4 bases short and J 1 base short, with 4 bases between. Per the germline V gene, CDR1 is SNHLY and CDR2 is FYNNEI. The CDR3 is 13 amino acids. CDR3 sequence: CASSGRTNEKLFF. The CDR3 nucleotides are TGTGCCAGCAGTGGCCGAACTAATGAAAAACTGTTTTTT.